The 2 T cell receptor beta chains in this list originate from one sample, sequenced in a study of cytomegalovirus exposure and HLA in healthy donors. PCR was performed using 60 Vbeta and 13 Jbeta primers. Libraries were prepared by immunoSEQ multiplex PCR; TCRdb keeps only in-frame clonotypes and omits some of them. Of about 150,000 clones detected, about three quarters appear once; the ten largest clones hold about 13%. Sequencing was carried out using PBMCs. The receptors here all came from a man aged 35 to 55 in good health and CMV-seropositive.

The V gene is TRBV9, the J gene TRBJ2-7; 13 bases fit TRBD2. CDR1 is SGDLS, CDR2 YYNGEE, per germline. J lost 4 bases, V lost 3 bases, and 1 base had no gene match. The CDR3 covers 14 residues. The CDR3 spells CASSEGLAGYEQYF. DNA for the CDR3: TGTGCCAGCAGCGAGGGACTAGCGGGATACGAGCAGTACTTC.

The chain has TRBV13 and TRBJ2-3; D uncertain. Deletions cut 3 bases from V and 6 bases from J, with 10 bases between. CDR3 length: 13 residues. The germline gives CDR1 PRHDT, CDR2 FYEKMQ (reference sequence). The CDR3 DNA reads TGTGCCAGCAGCTTCCTCCGGTTGGATACGCAGTATTTT. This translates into CASSFLRLDTQYF. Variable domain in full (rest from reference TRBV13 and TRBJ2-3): AAGVIQSPRHLIKEKRETATLKCYPIPRHDTVYWYQQGPGQDPQFLISFYEKMQSDKGSIPDRFSAQQFSDYHSELNMSSLELGDSALYFCASSFLRLDTQYFGPGTRLTVL.